These T cell receptor beta chains were read from a single sample in a study of cytomegalovirus exposure and HLA in healthy donors. Generated by immunoSEQ multiplex PCR, the TCRdb table keeps only in-frame clones and is missing some. The sample has roughly 160,000 clones, around 79% seen once. Material: PBMCs. Receptor source: a female donor in good health and CMV-seronegative. Both conserved end residues are part of each CDR3. D genes are given only for firm matches. Some rows have no size entry. The others give once, few or many, or a class for an expanded clone.

clone_size: NA
v_call: TRBV6-6
j_call: TRBJ2-3
d_call: NA
cdr3_aa: CASSYTGKLADTQYF

clone_size: NA
v_call: TRBV5-4
j_call: TRBJ2-2
d_call: TRBD2
cdr3_aa: CASSPSGLAGLNTGELFF

clone_size: NA
v_call: TRBV11-1
j_call: TRBJ2-1
d_call: TRBD2
cdr3_aa: CASSDSGTSGRYSYNEQFF

clone_size: NA
v_call: TRBV11-1
j_call: TRBJ1-1
d_call: NA
cdr3_aa: CASSFLGGASAEAFF

clone_size: NA
v_call: TRBV6-1
j_call: TRBJ1-1
d_call: NA
cdr3_aa: CASSERENTEAFF

clone_size: NA
v_call: TRBV28
j_call: TRBJ2-7
d_call: TRBD1
cdr3_aa: CATWGGQGYEQYF

clone_size: NA
v_call: TRBV29-1
j_call: TRBJ2-7
d_call: NA
cdr3_aa: CSATPADTAYEQYF

clone_size: NA
v_call: TRBV28
j_call: TRBJ1-3
d_call: NA
cdr3_aa: CASSQLLGDGNTIYF

clone_size: NA
v_call: TRBV30
j_call: TRBJ2-5
d_call: NA
cdr3_aa: CAWSVRGRMGETQYF

clone_size: NA
v_call: TRBV19
j_call: TRBJ2-7
d_call: NA
cdr3_aa: CASSIRTTSSYEQYF

clone_size: NA
v_call: TRBV27
j_call: TRBJ1-2
d_call: TRBD1
cdr3_aa: CASSFRWDSNYGYTF

clone_size: NA
v_call: TRBV11-2
j_call: TRBJ1-1
d_call: TRBD1
cdr3_aa: CASSFGQGSEAFF

clone_size: NA
v_call: TRBV7-2
j_call: NA
d_call: TRBD1
cdr3_aa: CASSRQGKNYEQYF

clone_size: NA
v_call: TRBV28
j_call: TRBJ2-1
d_call: NA
cdr3_aa: CASSSPLALLVPLSNEQFF

clone_size: few
v_call: TRBV4-3
j_call: TRBJ2-1
d_call: NA
cdr3_aa: CASSPGEGAVDEQFF

clone_size: once
v_call: TRBV4-1
j_call: TRBJ1-2
d_call: TRBD1
cdr3_aa: CASSHPDREIYGYTF

clone_size: NA
v_call: TRBV7-2
j_call: TRBJ2-4
d_call: TRBD1
cdr3_aa: CASSLILLQGSKNIQYF

clone_size: NA
v_call: TRBV7-6
j_call: TRBJ1-1
d_call: TRBD1
cdr3_aa: CASSLGQYVTEAFF

clone_size: NA
v_call: TRBV9
j_call: TRBJ1-2
d_call: NA
cdr3_aa: CASSETGMSGYTF